This TCR beta chain was recovered during a study of CD8 T cells in ankylosing spondylitis. Study results and limitations: The disease-linked clones had a CD8+ phenotype and low blood frequencies. Earlier literature documents some of the motif variants in reactive arthritis synovial fluid and blood. A motif in TCR beta, a set of under ten highly homologous variants, appeared characteristic of ankylosing spondylitis blood. Clones tied to disease were said to be significantly enriched in matched ankylosing spondylitis synovial fluid.

Scientists made TCR beta libraries using quantitative 5'-RACE with molecular barcodes. One entry per CDR3 protein, called by TCRdb with MiXCR from the 5' RACE reads. The sample shows roughly 300,000 distinct CDR3 sequences, approximately 8.2% of them seen only once. In the case of this clonotype: Antigen: not known.

What was sequenced was blood, either unsorted or a sorted T cell fraction (not recorded which). The source of this sequence is a male donor with ankylosing spondylitis.

The CDR3 loop is CASSQVMGTSTGELFF. The CDR3 nucleotides read TGTGCCAGCAGCCAAGTGATGGGAACCAGCACCGGGGAGCTGTTTTTT. J is TRBJ2-2 and V is TRBV4-2; D call uncertain. V was trimmed by 1 base and J by 4 bases, leaving 13 bases between them. In germline, CDR1 is LGHNA, CDR2 YNFKEQ. The CDR3 sequence is 16 residues long.